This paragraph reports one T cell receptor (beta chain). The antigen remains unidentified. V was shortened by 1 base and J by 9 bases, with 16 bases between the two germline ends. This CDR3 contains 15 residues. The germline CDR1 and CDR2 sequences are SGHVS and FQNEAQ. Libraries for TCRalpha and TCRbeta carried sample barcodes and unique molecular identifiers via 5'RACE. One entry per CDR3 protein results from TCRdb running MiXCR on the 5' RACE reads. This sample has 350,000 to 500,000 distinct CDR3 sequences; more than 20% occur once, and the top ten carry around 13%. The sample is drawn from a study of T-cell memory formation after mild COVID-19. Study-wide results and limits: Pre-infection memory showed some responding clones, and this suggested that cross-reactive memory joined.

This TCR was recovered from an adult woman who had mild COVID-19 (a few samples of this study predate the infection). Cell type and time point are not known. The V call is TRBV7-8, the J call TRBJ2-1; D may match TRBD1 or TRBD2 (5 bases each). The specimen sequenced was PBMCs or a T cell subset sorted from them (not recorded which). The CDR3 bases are TGTGCCAGCAGCTTAGGGTCTTCGGGGCTTGGTGAGCAGTTCTTC. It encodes CASSLGSSGLGEQFF.